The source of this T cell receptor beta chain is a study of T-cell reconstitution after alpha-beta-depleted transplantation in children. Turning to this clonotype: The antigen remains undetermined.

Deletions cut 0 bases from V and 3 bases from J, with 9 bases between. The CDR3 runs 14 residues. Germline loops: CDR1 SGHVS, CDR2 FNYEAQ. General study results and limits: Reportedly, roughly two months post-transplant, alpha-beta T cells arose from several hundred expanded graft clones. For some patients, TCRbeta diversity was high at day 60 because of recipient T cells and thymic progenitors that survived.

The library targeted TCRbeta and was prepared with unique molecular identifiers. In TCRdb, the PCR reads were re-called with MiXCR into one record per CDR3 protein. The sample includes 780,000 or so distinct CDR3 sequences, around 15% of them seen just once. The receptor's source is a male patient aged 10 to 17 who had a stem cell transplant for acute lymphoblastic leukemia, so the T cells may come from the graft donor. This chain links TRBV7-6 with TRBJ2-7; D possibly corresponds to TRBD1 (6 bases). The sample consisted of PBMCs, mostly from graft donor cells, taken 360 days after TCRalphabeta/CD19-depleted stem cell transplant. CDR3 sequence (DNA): TGTGCCAGCAGCTTAGCGGAAGGGGGCTACGAGCAGTACTTC. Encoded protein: CASSLAEGGYEQYF.